This TCR beta chain was found in a study of blood T cell repertoires in COVID-19. As originally analysed: Amplifying reference gene primers gave estimates of nucleated cell counts. Method: immunoSEQ multiplex PCR; TCRdb's copy keeps in-frame clones and lacks some. V and J calls and clone size come straight from that table; D and trimming were deduced from the DNA. The repertoire consists of tens of thousands of clones, with 85% to 90% occurring once and the leading ten covering roughly 13%. Sample: peripheral blood. This sequence was found in a man aged 65 to 85 with active COVID-19.

CDR3 sequence: CASSSTGRKGDEQYF. The CDR3 nucleotides read TGCGCCAGCAGCTCCACCGGGAGGAAAGGGGACGAGCAGTACTTC. The gene calls are TRBV5-1 and TRBJ2-7; 7 positions agree with TRBD2. The length of the CDR3 is 15 residues. Germline-derived CDR1 and CDR2 are SGHRS and YFSETQ. V trimming: 3 bases; J trimming: 5 bases; junction bases outside the gene matches: 11.